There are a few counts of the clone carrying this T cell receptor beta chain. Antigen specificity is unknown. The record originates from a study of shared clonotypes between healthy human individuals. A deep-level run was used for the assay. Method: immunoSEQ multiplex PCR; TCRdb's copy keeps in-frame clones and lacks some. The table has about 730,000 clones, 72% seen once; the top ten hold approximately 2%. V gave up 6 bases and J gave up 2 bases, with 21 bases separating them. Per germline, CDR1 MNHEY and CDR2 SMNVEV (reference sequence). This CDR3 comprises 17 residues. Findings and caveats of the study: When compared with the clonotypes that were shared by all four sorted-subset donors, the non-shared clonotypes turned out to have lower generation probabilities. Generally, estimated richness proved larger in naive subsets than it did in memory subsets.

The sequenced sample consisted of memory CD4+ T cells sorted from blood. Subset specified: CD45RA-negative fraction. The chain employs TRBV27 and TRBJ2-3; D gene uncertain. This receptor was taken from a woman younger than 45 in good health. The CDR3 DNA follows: TGTGCCAGCAGGCCCGGGCTGCTCCTGACACCCACAGATACGCAGTATTTT. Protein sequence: CASRPGLLLTPTDTQYF.